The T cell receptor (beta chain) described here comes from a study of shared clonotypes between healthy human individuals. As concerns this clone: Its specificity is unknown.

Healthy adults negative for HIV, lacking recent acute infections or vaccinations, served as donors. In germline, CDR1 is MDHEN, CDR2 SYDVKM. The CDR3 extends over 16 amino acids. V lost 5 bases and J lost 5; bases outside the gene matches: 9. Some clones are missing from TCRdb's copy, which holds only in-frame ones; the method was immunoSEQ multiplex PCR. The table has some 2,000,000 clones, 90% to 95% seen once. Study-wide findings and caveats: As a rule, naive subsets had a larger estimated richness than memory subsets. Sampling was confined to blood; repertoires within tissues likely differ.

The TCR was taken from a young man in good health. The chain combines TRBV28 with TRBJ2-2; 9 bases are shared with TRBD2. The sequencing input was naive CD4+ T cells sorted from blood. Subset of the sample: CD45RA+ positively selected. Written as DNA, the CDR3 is TGTGCCAGCAGTCCCCACATGCGGGGGGGGACCGGGGAGCTGTTTTTT. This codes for CASSPHMRGGTGELFF.